The next 28 T cell receptor beta chains were all read from a single sample in a study of metastatic and nonmetastatic thyroid tumors. Thyroid surgery was preceded by no treatment in any patient. Via MiXCR, TCRdb re-called the PCR reads. The profile shows fewer than 18,000 clones, roughly a quarter of them singletons. The sequenced sample consisted of tumor tissue. Receptors were obtained from a female donor with papillary thyroid cancer or a benign thyroid nodule (not recorded which). Some clones in this sample may be carry-over from other donors' samples.

This clone was seen many times. The chain combines TRBV4-1 with TRBJ1-2; the D gene is possibly TRBD1 (6 bases). Germline loops: CDR1 MGHRA, CDR2 YSYEKL. V was shortened by 2 bases and J by 3 bases, with 25 bases between the two germline ends. The CDR3 is made up of 19 amino acids. As DNA, the CDR3 is TGCGCCAGCAGCCAATTATCCCCCCTGCTGACAGGCCCCGACTATGGCTACACCTTC. Translating gives CASSQLSPLLTGPDYGYTF.

The sample holds many counts of this clone. This chain connects TRBV4-1 to TRBJ2-5; 13 bases align to TRBD2. Germline V gene data show CDR1 as MGHRA and CDR2 as YSYEKL. V gave up 4 bases and J gave up 2 bases; unmatched junction bases: 4. This CDR3 is 16 amino acids long. The CDR3: CASSLGTSGMQETQYF. CDR3 coding DNA: TGCGCCAGCAGCCTTGGGACTAGCGGGATGCAAGAGACCCAGTACTTC.

In this sample, this clone is medium-sized (0.01 to 0.1%). The rearrangement joins TRBV20-1 to TRBJ2-1; 8 bases map to TRBD2. CDR3 length equals 15 residues. CDR1 and CDR2 (germline): DFQATT, SNEGSKA (reference sequence). V was clipped by 5 bases and J by 3 bases; unmatched bases: 9. The CDR3 coding sequence is TGCAGTGCTCCACCGGGACTAGATGTCTACAATGAGCAGTTCTTC. It yields the protein CSAPPGLDVYNEQFF.

This clone was counted many times. V gene TRBV3-1 combines with J gene TRBJ1-6; TRBD1 aligns across 7 bases. Per the germline V gene, CDR1 is LGHDT and CDR2 is YNNKEL (reference sequence). Trimming at V came to 7 bases and at J to 8 bases, leaving 8 bases not matched to a gene. The CDR3 runs 14 residues. The CDR3, as DNA: TGTGCCAGCACCCTCCGGGACAGAGATTCACCCCTCCACTTT. Translating it yields CASTLRDRDSPLHF.

Ten or more counts support this clone. The chain combines TRBV5-6 with TRBJ2-7; TRBD2 aligns across 12 bases. CDR3 length: 15 amino acids. Germline loops: CDR1 SGHDT, CDR2 YYEEEE. The ends lost 3 bases at V and 4 bases at J; junction bases unmatched: 5. The CDR3, as DNA: TGTGCCAGCAGCTCCTCTAGCGGGAGGGGTTACGAGCAGTACTTC. This gives the protein CASSSSSGRGYEQYF.

Remarks on this clone: Distinct nucleotide sequences in the sample also encode this CDR3. The V gene is TRBV4-1, the J gene TRBJ2-7; tentative D call: TRBD2 (6 bases). Germline assignment: CDR1 MGHRA and CDR2 YSYEKL. The V end lost 3 bases, the J end lost 2 bases, and 11 bases lay between the germline ends. The CDR3 runs to 14 residues. The CDR3 DNA follows: TGCGCCAGCAGCCAGGGAGGCACCCCCTACGAGCAGTACTTC. This translates into CASSQGGTPYEQYF.

This clone has ten or more counts. This chain links TRBV3-1 with TRBJ2-3, with D tentatively TRBD1 or TRBD2 (5 bases each). Deletions cut 0 bases from V and 8 bases from J, with 18 bases between. The CDR3 consists of 16 residues. Germline V gene lookup returns CDR1 LGHDT and CDR2 YNNKEL (reference sequence). The CDR3 is CASSQDPAYLRGTQYF. CDR3 nucleotides: TGTGCCAGCAGCCAAGACCCGGCTTATTTGAGGGGTACGCAGTATTTT.

This clone was observed at least ten times. The CDR3 spells CASSWRGVSYNEQFF. In nucleotides, the CDR3 is TGTGCCAGCAGCTGGCGGGGGGTCTCCTACAATGAGCAGTTCTTC. V and J are TRBV6-1 and TRBJ2-1; 8 nucleotides agree with TRBD2. After removal of 6 bases from V and 0 bases from J, the junction contained 4 bases not matched to a gene. Germline CDR1 MNHNS, CDR2 SASEGT. CDR3 length: 15 amino acids.

This clone was picked up many times. This sequence joins TRBV29-1 and TRBJ2-6; the D is unclear. The length of the CDR3 is 14 residues. Germline V lookup: CDR1 SQVTM, CDR2 ANQGSEA. V was cut by 1 base and J by 0 bases, with 4 bases left in between. CDR3 sequence (DNA): TGCAGCGTTGAAGGAGGCTCTGGGGCCAACGTCCTGACTTTC. It codes for CSVEGGSGANVLTF.

Points on this clone: The junction and the germline gene differ at one end; a read error may be behind it. Other DNA sequences in this sample translate to the same CDR3. CDR3 in amino acids: CASSQGQVAGANVLTF. DNA of the CDR3: TGCGCCAGCAGCCAAGGACAGGTGGCTGGGGCCAACGTCCTTACTTTC. This chain joins TRBV4-3 and TRBJ2-6; D possibly corresponds to TRBD1 (6 bases). Per the germline V gene, CDR1 is LGHNA and CDR2 is YSLEER. The CDR3 is made up of 16 amino acids.

This clone occurred many times. The chain uses TRBV24-1 and TRBJ2-5; 11 bases fit TRBD2. The V and J ends lost 1 base and 2 bases, in that order; junction bases with no gene match: 2. CDR1 and CDR2 (germline): KGHDR, SFDVKD. The CDR3 is 16 amino acids. The CDR3 region has the DNA TGTGCCACCAGTGATTTCGGGACTAGCGGACAAGAGACCCAGTACTTC. It is translated as CATSDFGTSGQETQYF.

Only a few counts were recorded for this clone. The chain uses TRBV2 and TRBJ2-3; 7 bases fit TRBD1. Germline CDR1 is SNHLY and CDR2 is FYNNEI. The CDR3 length is 15 residues. Losses at the gene ends were 6 bases for V and 6 bases for J; bases not matched to a gene: 12. CDR3 DNA: TGTGCCAGCAGAGGCCGGGACAGTAGAGGGGATACGCAGTATTTT. Its protein is CASRGRDSRGDTQYF.

This clone was detected many times. In DNA, the CDR3 is TGTGCCAGCAGCGTAGGGGAAGAAAGGTACTACGAGCAGTACTTC. This sequence encodes CASSVGEERYYEQYF. The rearrangement joins TRBV9 to TRBJ2-7; D is ambiguous. CDR1 and CDR2 (germline): SGDLS, YYNGEE. Deletions cut 0 bases from V and 3 bases from J, with 13 bases between. The CDR3 covers 15 residues.

The chain employs TRBV7-9 and TRBJ2-1, with D uncertain. Trimming left V 3 bases short and J 6 bases short, with 3 bases between. This CDR3 spans 11 amino acids. In germline, CDR1 is SEHNR, CDR2 FQNEAQ (reference sequence). CDR3 amino acids: CASSLFNEQFF. The CDR3 nucleotides read TGTGCCAGCAGCTTGTTCAATGAGCAGTTCTTC.

The V call is TRBV7-9, the J call TRBJ2-5, with D hard to call. Trimming stripped 5 bases from V and 2 bases from J, with 12 bases between. The germline gives CDR1 SEHNR, CDR2 FQNEAQ (reference sequence). This CDR3 is 14 amino acids long. Written as DNA, the CDR3 is TGTGCCAGCAGCCGCCTGGGTTGGCAAGAGACCCAGTACTTC. Its translation: CASSRLGWQETQYF.

With respect to this clone: One end of the junction is discordant with germline, which a read error may explain. The chain employs TRBV7-9 and TRBJ2-3; D possibly corresponds to TRBD1 (5 bases). The DNA end lines up better with TRBJ1-5; the J call may be wrong. The length of the CDR3 is 14 residues. Germline V gene data show CDR1 as SEHNR and CDR2 as FQNEAQ (reference sequence). The DNA of the CDR3 is TGTGCCATCAGCTTATGGCAGGGATTAGATACGCAGCATTTT. This sequence encodes CAISLWQGLDTQHF.

This clone showed up many times. V and J are TRBV29-1 and TRBJ2-3, with D possibly matching TRBD2 (5 bases). The germline V and J ends were trimmed by 4 bases and 2 bases, with 10 bases remaining between them. Germline V lookup: CDR1 SQVTM, CDR2 ANQGSEA. The CDR3 has 13 amino acids. CDR3 DNA: TGCAGCGTTGCCCAGCGGACCACAGATACGCAGTATTTT. Protein product: CSVAQRTTDTQYF.

This clone counts as medium-sized. This sequence joins TRBV6-1 and TRBJ1-3, with unresolved D. CDR1 is MNHNS and CDR2 is SASEGT in the germline V gene. CDR3 size: 13 residues. Trimming removed 7 bases from V and 2 bases from J, with 9 bases in between. The CDR3 DNA reads TGTGCCAGCACCCCCTCCCCTGGAAACACCATATATTTT. It specifies CASTPSPGNTIYF.

This clone has a handful of counts. One end of the junction fails to match germline, which may point to a read error. The rearrangement joins TRBV12-5 to TRBJ2-7; 8 bases align to TRBD2. The CDR3 totals 16 residues. Germline CDR1 reads LGHNT; CDR2 reads FRNRAP. The CDR3 bases are TGTGCTAGTTGTTTGGTACCGAGCGGGAGATACTGCGAGCAGTACTTC. Amino acids: CASCLVPSGRYCEQYF.

The chain employs TRBV4-1 and TRBJ1-4; D is unresolved. Germline values: CDR1 MGHRA, CDR2 YSYEKL. The CDR3 loop spans 15 amino acids. V was shortened by 2 bases and J by 4 bases, with 11 bases between the two germline ends. The CDR3 DNA reads as TGCGCCAGCAGCCAACGCGGGAGGGATAATGAAAAACTGTTTTTT. Amino acid sequence: CASSQRGRDNEKLFF.

In regard to this clone: The junction departs from germline at one end; a sequencing error may be responsible. This chain connects TRBV4-1 to TRBJ2-7; tentatively, D is TRBD1 (5 bases). The CDR3 is 13 residues long. CDR1 is MGHRA, CDR2 YSYEKL, per germline. The CDR3 DNA sequence: TGCGCCAGCAGCCAAATCCAACTCAGGGATCTGGACTTC. It is translated as CASSQIQLRDLDF.

This clone was detected ten times or more. J is TRBJ1-1 and V is TRBV3-1; 12 bases match TRBD1. Germline loops: CDR1 LGHDT, CDR2 YNNKEL (reference sequence). V lost 4 bases, J lost 6 bases, and 9 bases stayed unmatched. The CDR3 runs 16 residues. The CDR3 nucleotides read TGTGCCAGCAGCCCCCGGGACAGGGGGCAATATGCTGAAGCTTTCTTT. Amino acids: CASSPRDRGQYAEAFF.

This clone is medium-sized in the sample. The same CDR3 also results from other DNA sequences found in this sample. The chain combines TRBV27 with TRBJ2-7; TRBD2 is a possible D gene (6 bases). V lost 5 bases to trimming and J lost 3 bases, with 14 bases between them. Germline CDR1 and CDR2: MNHEY and SMNVEV (reference sequence). The CDR3 runs to 14 residues. As DNA, the CDR3 is TGTGCCAGCAGTCCCCGGGGGTGGGGCTACGAGCAGTACTTC. It specifies CASSPRGWGYEQYF.

This clone was detected ten times or more. V is TRBV19 and J is TRBJ2-2, with D perhaps matching TRBD1 (5 bases). This CDR3 is built from 15 residues. CDR1 and CDR2 from the germline V gene are LNHDA and SQIVND (reference sequence). The ends were cut back, 5 bases at V and 4 bases at J, with 14 bases in the middle. This chain's CDR3 is CASSLAGPGTGELFF. The CDR3 DNA reads as TGTGCCAGTAGTCTGGCAGGGCCTGGCACCGGGGAGCTGTTTTTT. The full variable domain, with the rest looked up from reference TRBV19 and TRBJ2-2, is DGGITQSPKYLFRKEGQNVTLSCEQNLNHDAMYWYRQDPGQGLRLIYYSQIVNDFQKGDIAEGYSVSREKKESFPLTVTSAQKNPTAFYLCASSLAGPGTGELFFGEGSRLTVL.

Many counts were recorded for this clone. The chain combines TRBV7-3 with TRBJ2-3, with a weak D call TRBD2 (6 bases). Trimming shortened V by 0 bases and J by 6 bases, and 10 bases separated the two germline ends. CDR3 length: 14 amino acids. Per germline, CDR1 SGHTA and CDR2 FQGTGA. The CDR3 nucleotides are TGTGCCAGCAGCTTAACAGGGGCGGGGGATACGCAGTATTTT. It encodes CASSLTGAGDTQYF.

There are a few counts of this clone. The chain joins TRBV28 to TRBJ2-1; D call uncertain. CDR3 length equals 14 residues. Germline CDR1 reads MDHEN; CDR2 reads SYDVKM. The ends were cut back, 5 bases at V and 4 bases at J, with 12 bases in the middle. CDR3: CASSLDPVYNEQFF. DNA of the CDR3: TGTGCCAGCAGTCTTGACCCCGTGTACAATGAGCAGTTCTTC.

This clone is judged medium-sized. The V call is TRBV9, the J call TRBJ2-3; D is unclear. The CDR3 extends over 12 amino acids. Per the germline V gene, CDR1 is SGDLS and CDR2 is YYNGEE. The V end was cut by 0 bases, the J end by 3 bases, with 2 bases between. This CDR3 is CASSVETDTQYF. In DNA form, the CDR3 reads TGTGCCAGCAGCGTAGAAACAGATACGCAGTATTTT.

In its sample, this clone was seen many times. This chain uses TRBV29-1 with TRBJ2-1; 8 bases map to TRBD2. The CDR3 is 12 amino acids. The germline V gene encodes CDR1 SQVTM and CDR2 ANQGSEA. This chain's CDR3 is CSHSGISNEQFF. DNA for the CDR3: TGCAGTCATAGCGGGATTAGCAATGAGCAGTTCTTC.